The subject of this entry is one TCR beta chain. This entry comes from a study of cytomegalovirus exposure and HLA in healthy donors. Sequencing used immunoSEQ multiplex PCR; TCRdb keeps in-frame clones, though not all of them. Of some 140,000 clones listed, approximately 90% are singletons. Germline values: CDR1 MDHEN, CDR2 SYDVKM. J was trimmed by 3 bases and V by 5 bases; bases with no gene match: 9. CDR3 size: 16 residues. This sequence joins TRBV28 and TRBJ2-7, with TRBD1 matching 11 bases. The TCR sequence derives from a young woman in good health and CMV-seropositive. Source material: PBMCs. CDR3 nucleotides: TGTGCCAGCAGTCCCGTCAGGGGGACAGGGGGCTACGAGCAGTACTTC. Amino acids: CASSPVRGTGGYEQYF.